This TCR beta chain was observed in a study of shared clonotypes between healthy human individuals. Across the study: Sampling drew on donors who were a couple of women and three men aged 18 to 49.

A remark on this clone: Antigen specificity is unknown.

Study-wide results and caveats: Rarefaction demonstrated incomplete sorted-subset sequencing despite large depth. The sole specimen, blood, was sampled, and tissue repertoires likely differ. Of the naive CD4 clonotypes, around 5% were shared across a handful of donors.

Assay used: immunoSEQ multiplex PCR; TCRdb lists only in-frame clones, some missing. Of approximately 320,000 clones in the sample, roughly 84% were seen once. With 1 base removed from V and 4 bases from J, the gap between germline ends came to 10 bases. Germline assignment: CDR1 LGHNA and CDR2 YNFKEQ. This CDR3 has 14 amino acids. The chain links TRBV4-2 to TRBJ1-2; D call uncertain. The clonotype comes from a man younger than 35 in good health. The sequenced sample consisted of memory CD8+ T cells sorted from blood. Subset denoted: CD45RO+ cells pooled with CCR7-negative TemRA cells. CDR3 loop: CASSQATDVYGYTF. DNA of the CDR3: TGTGCCAGCAGCCAAGCCACGGACGTCTATGGCTACACCTTC.